This T cell receptor beta chain comes out of a study of T cells in Graves' hyperthyroidism and ophthalmopathy. Germline loops: CDR1 DFQATT, CDR2 SNEGSKA (reference sequence). Trimming removed 1 base at V and 5 bases at J, with 12 bases between. This CDR3 is 13 amino acids long. RNA transcripts served as the template for amplifying TCR beta CDR3 regions. When the TCR CDR3 underwent first-round RT-PCR, the HTBI primer set was used. In TCRdb, the multiplex PCR reads were re-called with MiXCR into one record per CDR3 protein. The sample has about 290,000 distinct CDR3 sequences, more than 10% seen once. This clonotype showed up many times. Fresh peripheral blood, 9.5 to 10 ml of it, supplied the PBMCs.

The sequence derives from a woman under 40 with Graves' hyperthyroidism that later progressed to Graves' ophthalmopathy. Sequenced material: blood. The rearrangement links TRBV20-1 to TRBJ2-7; the D gene is possibly TRBD1 (5 bases). CDR3: CSARASGAHEQYF. CDR3 DNA: TGCAGTGCTAGAGCTTCTGGGGCCCACGAGCAGTACTTC.